The T cell receptor beta chain described here comes from a study of cytomegalovirus exposure and HLA in healthy donors. General study results and limits: For most TCR beta V segments, an earlier analysis put the productive rate at about 87% or about 30% of the time.

This CDR3 has 15 residues. Germline V gives CDR1 SEHNR, CDR2 FQNEAQ (reference sequence). Trimming left V 6 bases short and J 1 base short, with 15 bases between. As for this clone: What it binds is unknown.

Use of 60 Vbeta and 13 Jbeta primers characterized the PCR. This table comes from immunoSEQ multiplex PCR, and its TCRdb copy is limited to in-frame clones, with some not included. This table holds about 130,000 clones, roughly four fifths found once. The V and J genes are TRBV7-9 and TRBJ1-1; a weak D match, TRBD1 (6 bases). The sequenced sample consisted of PBMCs. The receptor's source is a boy younger than 10 in good health and CMV-seronegative. Written as DNA, the CDR3 is TGTGCCAGCAGGCTCGGACAGACGACGAACACTGAAGCTTTCTTT. This sequence encodes CASRLGQTTNTEAFF. Based on the CDR3 plus reference TRBV7-9 and TRBJ1-1, the full variable domain is DTGVSQNPRHKITKRGQNVTFRCDPISEHNRLYWYRQTLGQGPEFLTYFQNEAQLEKSRLLSDRFSAERPKGSFSTLEIQRTEQGDSAMYLCASRLGQTTNTEAFFGQGTRLTVV.